Detailed here is one T cell receptor beta chain. This clone was found once. Its antigen is not yet known. Per-nucleotide qualities are absent, and no much larger clonotype sits a single base away. TCR CDR3 regions were amplified from genomic DNA by multiplex PCR using the deep immunoSEQ assay. For each cell subset, the extracted genomic DNA was distributed evenly across all wells of several immunoSEQ 96-well plates, and each plate served as one replicate. Each replicate PCR for sorted subsets received roughly 0.2 ug genomic DNA, equal to about 30,000 T cell genomes. Purified libraries were quantified with a Qubit 3.0 fluorometer, sized on a Bioanalyzer 2100, and re-quantified with the KAPA Library Quantification kit. Each immunoSEQ 96-well plate was sequenced on its own single-read 150-cycle Illumina NextSeq 550 flow cell. Turning to the authors' computational methods: Because only junctional sequences without quality scores were contained in the immunoSEQ output, filtering matching that applied to full-length reads could not be performed. Sequences were annotated with PyIR, a Python wrapper for IgBLAST v1.9, using IMGT germline references to assign V/J genes and CDR3. Any read was removed if the V/J assignment was weak (E-value above 1e-6), the CDR3 was missing, or the read contained stop codons, out-of-frame junctions, or ambiguous translated residues. V3J clonotypes were defined as sequences sharing the same inferred V gene, J gene, and CDR3 amino acid sequence. The percentage overlap between two repertoires was calculated by dividing the number of shared unique clonotypes by the size of the smaller repertoire. Richness of each repertoire was evaluated using RTK rarefaction, the Chao1 estimator, and Recon v2.1 estimates of unobserved clonotypes. OLGA was used to compute generation probabilities for all TCRbeta clonotypes that the gDNA method yielded from four donors. The source is immuneACCESS, and TCRdb retained only in-frame sequences with V and J called. Part of the clones is not carried over; for the studies checked, unresolved V genes explain less than half of this, and the remainder is unexplained. V and J calls plus clone size are reproduced from that table; the DNA served to infer D and trimming. This sample comprises about 590,000 clones, roughly 95% of them detected only once. The top ten hold less than 0.13% of the sample.

This record belongs to a study of shared clonotypes between healthy human individuals (dated by TCRdb to 2020 to 2022). In the study overall: A few men and a couple of women, aged 18 to 49 years, made up the cohort. For each donor, three plates each were used for CD4 naive and CD4 memory, two plates were used for CD8 naive, and one plate was used for CD8 memory. To estimate repertoire size and how much clonotypes are shared between individuals, the study performed deep sequencing of blood TCR repertoires from about 5 healthy adults. Libraries were prepared and TCR repertoires were sequenced by different laboratories using diverse techniques, in order to increase sequencing depth and limit assay-specific biases. Each donor's leukapheresis produced roughly between roughly 0.85 and 9.5 billion PBMCs. The research as a whole found: Based on pairwise subsampling, the degree of clonotype sharing among donors was expected to be affected by sequencing depth. Sampling was restricted to blood, and TCR repertoires in tissue are likely to differ from TCR repertoires in blood. Incomplete sequencing was indicated by rarefaction of sorted-subset datasets, despite the large sequencing depth. The small number of donors limited the genetic and exposure-history diversity represented. When a few donors were compared, the shared fraction of clonotypes was about 5% for naive CD4, approximately 3.5% for naive CD8, 2.3% for memory CD4, and 0.3% to 0.5% for memory CD8. Compared with non-shared clonotypes, the clonotypes found in all four sorted-subset donors had higher generation probabilities. Larger estimated clonotype richness was generally found for naive subsets than for memory subsets.

The CDR3 spans 16 residues, from the cysteine through the phenylalanine. The retained sequence is limited to the CDR3, 48 bases, with the frame set at the first base. V is clipped by 2 bases and J by 4 bases, and the sequence between their germline boundaries is 17 bases long. CDR1 and CDR2 (MNHEY, SVGAGI) derive from the germline V gene. CD8 naive samples were obtained by positive selection for CCR7 among CD45RO-negative cells, yielding a CD45RA+CCR7+ population from which TemRA cells were excluded. Healthy HIV-negative adults with no recently reported acute infections or vaccinations were included as donors. All donors were Caucasian adults living in Nashville, Tennessee, USA. Blood was obtained by leukapheresis, after which PBMCs were separated by Ficoll-Histopaque density gradient centrifugation and cryopreserved in liquid nitrogen vapor phase. Purity and quantity of every magnetically sorted T cell population were checked by analytical flow cytometry. Genomic DNA was isolated from every sorted fraction and measured by UV absorbance on a Nanodrop 2000c.

This receptor was obtained from a woman younger than 45 in good health. The rearranged chain carries TRBV6-5 and TRBJ2-5; the D gene is perhaps TRBD2, on 6 matching bases. Sequencing was performed on naive CD8+ T cells sorted from blood. The cell subset or site tag for this specimen amounts to: CD45RA+CCR7+. The nucleotide sequence reads TGTGCCAGCAGTTACGGCGGCTGGGGGGTCGCAGAGACCCAGTACTTC. It translates as CASSYGGWGVAETQYF.